This T cell receptor (beta chain) was documented in a study of blood T cell repertoires in COVID-19. Assay: immunoSEQ multiplex PCR; the TCRdb copy retains only in-frame clones and omits some. The data hold around 260,000 clones, with approximately 91% observed a single time. Germline V gives CDR1 SQVTM, CDR2 ANQGSEA. CDR3 size: 17 residues. The V and J ends lost 6 bases and 0 bases, in that order; junction bases with no gene match: 11. Sequenced material: peripheral blood. The TCR originated in a human donor in a cohort sampled during active COVID-19. The chain employs TRBV29-1 and TRBJ2-3; 11 bases agree with TRBD2. CDR3 region: CSVKPSGGPLSTDTQYF. The CDR3 DNA sequence: TGCAGCGTAAAACCTAGCGGGGGGCCGCTTAGCACAGATACGCAGTATTTT.